Below, 5 T cell receptor beta chains from the same sample are listed, as sequenced in a study of technical replicates of blood from several donors. Assay: immunoSEQ multiplex PCR; the TCRdb copy retains only in-frame clones and omits some. Here the sample spans approximately 79,000 clones, 95% to 98% being singletons. What was sequenced was T cells isolated from PBMCs. These receptor sequences come from a human donor in good health.

The J gene is TRBJ1-1, the V gene TRBV4-2; 7 positions agree with TRBD1. Germline loops: CDR1 LGHNA, CDR2 YNFKEQ. V shed 1 base, J shed 0 bases, and the junction held 2 bases outside the gene matches. The CDR3 is 15 residues long. CDR3 nucleotide sequence: TGTGCCAGCAGCCAAGGGGACAGTGTGAACACTGAAGCTTTCTTT. It encodes CASSQGDSVNTEAFF.

The chain recombines TRBV6-5 with TRBJ2-3, with D uncertain. The CDR3 is 12 amino acids. Germline CDR1 and CDR2: MNHEY and SVGAGI. V was shortened by 0 bases and J by 5 bases, with 3 bases between the two germline ends. This chain's CDR3 is CASSYSGDTQYF. CDR3 bases: TGTGCCAGCAGTTACTCCGGAGATACGCAGTATTTT.

The chain uses TRBV7-6 and TRBJ2-7; 14 positions match TRBD2. Germline V gene sequence: CDR1 SGHVS, CDR2 FNYEAQ. The junction had 5 bases not matched to a gene; V was cut back by 3 bases and J by 4 bases. This CDR3 spans 16 amino acids. Written as DNA, the CDR3 is TGTGCCAGCAGCTTCTCAGGGACTAGCGGGGGTTACGAGCAGTACTTC. Its protein is CASSFSGTSGGYEQYF.

This chain connects TRBV19 to TRBJ2-1, with 14 bases aligning to TRBD2. In germline, CDR1 is LNHDA, CDR2 SQIVND (reference sequence). This CDR3 has 15 amino acids. Trimming took 9 bases from V and 7 from J; bases not matched to a gene: 8. CDR3 coding DNA: TGTGCCAGCGGAGCGGGGACTAGCGGGAGAAATGAGCAGTTCTTC. Translating it yields CASGAGTSGRNEQFF. The full variable domain, completed using reference TRBV19 and TRBJ2-1, is DGGITQSPKYLFRKEGQNVTLSCEQNLNHDAMYWYRQDPGQGLRLIYYSQIVNDFQKGDIAEGYSVSREKKESFPLTVTSAQKNPTAFYLCASGAGTSGRNEQFFGPGTRLTVL.

This rearrangement joins TRBV2 to TRBJ2-5; tentative D call: TRBD2 (6 bases). The CDR3 is made up of 15 amino acids. V lost 10 bases to trimming and J lost 2 bases, with 20 bases between them. Germline CDR1 and CDR2: SNHLY and FYNNEI. This CDR3 is CATRPGGHLQETQYF. The CDR3 bases are TGTGCCACCCGGCCAGGAGGGCACTTACAAGAGACCCAGTACTTC.